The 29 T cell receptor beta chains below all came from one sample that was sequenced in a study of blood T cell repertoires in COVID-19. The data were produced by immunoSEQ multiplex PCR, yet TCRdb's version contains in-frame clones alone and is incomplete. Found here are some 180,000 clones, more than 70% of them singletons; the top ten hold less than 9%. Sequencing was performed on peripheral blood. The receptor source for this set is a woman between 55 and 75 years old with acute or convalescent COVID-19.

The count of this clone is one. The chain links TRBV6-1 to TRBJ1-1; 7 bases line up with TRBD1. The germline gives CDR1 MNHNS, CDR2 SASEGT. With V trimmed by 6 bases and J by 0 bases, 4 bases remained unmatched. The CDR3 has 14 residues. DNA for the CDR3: TGTGCCAGCAGAACCGGGACAGTGAACACTGAAGCTTTCTTT. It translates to CASRTGTVNTEAFF.

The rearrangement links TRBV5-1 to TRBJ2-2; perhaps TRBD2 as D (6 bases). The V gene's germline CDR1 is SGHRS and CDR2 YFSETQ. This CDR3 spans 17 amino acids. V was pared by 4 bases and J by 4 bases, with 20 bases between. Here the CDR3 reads CASSLDPGLSTTGELFF. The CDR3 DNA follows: TGCGCCAGCAGCCTGGACCCGGGACTTTCAACCACCGGGGAGCTGTTTTTT.

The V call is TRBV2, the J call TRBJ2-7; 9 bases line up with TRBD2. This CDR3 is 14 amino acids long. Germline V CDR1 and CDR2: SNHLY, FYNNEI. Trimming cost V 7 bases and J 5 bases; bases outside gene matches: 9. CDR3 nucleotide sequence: TGTGCCAGCAACTCGGGACTAGCTTCCCACGAGCAGTACTTC. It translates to CASNSGLASHEQYF.

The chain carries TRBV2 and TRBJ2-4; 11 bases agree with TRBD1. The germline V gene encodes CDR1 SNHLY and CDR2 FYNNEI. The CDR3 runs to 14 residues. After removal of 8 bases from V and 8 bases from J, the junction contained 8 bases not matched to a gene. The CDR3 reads CASGQGAGSYIQYF. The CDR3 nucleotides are TGTGCCAGCGGACAGGGGGCGGGATCGTACATTCAGTACTTC.

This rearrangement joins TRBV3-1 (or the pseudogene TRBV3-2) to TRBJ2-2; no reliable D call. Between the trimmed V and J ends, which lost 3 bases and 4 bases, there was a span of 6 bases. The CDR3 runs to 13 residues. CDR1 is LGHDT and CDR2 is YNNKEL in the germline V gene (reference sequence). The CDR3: CASSHTSTGELFF. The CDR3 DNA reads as TGTGCCAGCAGCCACACCAGCACCGGGGAGCTGTTTTTT.

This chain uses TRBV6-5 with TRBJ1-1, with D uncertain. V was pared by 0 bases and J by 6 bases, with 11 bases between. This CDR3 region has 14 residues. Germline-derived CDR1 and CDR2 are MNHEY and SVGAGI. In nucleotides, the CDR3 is TGTGCCAGCAGTTACTCGGCCTCCGGGGCTGAAGCTTTCTTT. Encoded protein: CASSYSASGAEAFF.

The CDR3 coding sequence is TGTGCCAGCAGCCCCGTCCCGACTAGCGGGCTTAGCGGGTATGAGCAGTTCTTC. Its translation: CASSPVPTSGLSGYEQFF. The V gene is TRBV7-9, the J gene TRBJ2-1; the match to TRBD2 covers 10 bases. Per germline, CDR1 SEHNR and CDR2 FQNEAQ (reference sequence). Trimming took 5 bases from V and 8 from J; bases not matched to a gene: 18. This CDR3 region has 18 residues.

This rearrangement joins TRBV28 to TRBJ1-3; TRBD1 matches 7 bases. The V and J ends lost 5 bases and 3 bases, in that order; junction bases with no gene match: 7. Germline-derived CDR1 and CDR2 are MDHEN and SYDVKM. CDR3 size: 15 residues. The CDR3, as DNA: TGTGCCAGCAGTCCTCCTCAGGGGGATGGAAACACCATATATTTT. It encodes CASSPPQGDGNTIYF.

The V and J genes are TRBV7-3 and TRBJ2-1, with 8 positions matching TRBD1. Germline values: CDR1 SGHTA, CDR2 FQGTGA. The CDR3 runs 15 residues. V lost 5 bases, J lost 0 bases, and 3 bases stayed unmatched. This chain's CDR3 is CASSRTGGSYNEQFF. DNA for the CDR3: TGTGCCAGCAGCAGAACAGGGGGCTCCTACAATGAGCAGTTCTTC.

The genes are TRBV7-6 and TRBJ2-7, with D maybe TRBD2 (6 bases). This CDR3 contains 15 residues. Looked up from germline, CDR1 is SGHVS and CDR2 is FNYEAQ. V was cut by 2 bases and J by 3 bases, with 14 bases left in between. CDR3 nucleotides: TGTGCCAGCAGCTTAAATGATGGCGGGATCTACGAGCAGTACTTC. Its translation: CASSLNDGGIYEQYF.

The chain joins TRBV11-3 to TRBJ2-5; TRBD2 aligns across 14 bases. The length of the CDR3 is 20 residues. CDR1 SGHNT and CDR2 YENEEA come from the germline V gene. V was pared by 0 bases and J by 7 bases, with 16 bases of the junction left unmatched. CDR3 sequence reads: CASSLDPPGLAGGQRGTQYF. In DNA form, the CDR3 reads TGTGCCAGCAGCTTAGATCCCCCCGGACTAGCGGGAGGCCAAAGAGGGACCCAGTACTTC.

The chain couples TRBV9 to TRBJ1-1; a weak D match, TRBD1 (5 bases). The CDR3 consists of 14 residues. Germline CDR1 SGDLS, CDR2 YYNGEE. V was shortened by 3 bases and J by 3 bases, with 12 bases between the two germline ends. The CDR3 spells CASSALGGDTEAFF. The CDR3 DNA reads TGTGCCAGCAGCGCCCTAGGAGGGGACACTGAAGCTTTCTTT.

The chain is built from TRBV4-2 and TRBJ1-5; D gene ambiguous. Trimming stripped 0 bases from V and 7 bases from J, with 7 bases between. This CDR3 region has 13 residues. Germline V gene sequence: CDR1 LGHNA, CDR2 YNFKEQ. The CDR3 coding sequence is TGTGCCAGCAGCCAAGAGAGAGGGCAGCCCCAGCATTTT. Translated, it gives CASSQERGQPQHF.

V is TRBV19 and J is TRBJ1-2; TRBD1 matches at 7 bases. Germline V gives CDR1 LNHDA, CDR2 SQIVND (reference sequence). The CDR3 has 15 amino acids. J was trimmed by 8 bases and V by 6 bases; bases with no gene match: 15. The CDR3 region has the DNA TGTGCCAGTAGCCCCACTCCGGGACAGCGAGCCGGCTACACCTTC. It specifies CASSPTPGQRAGYTF.

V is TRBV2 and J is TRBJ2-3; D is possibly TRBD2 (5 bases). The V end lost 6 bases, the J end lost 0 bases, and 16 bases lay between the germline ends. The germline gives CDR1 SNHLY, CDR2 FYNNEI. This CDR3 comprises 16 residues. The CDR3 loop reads CASRAGVKTSTDTQYF. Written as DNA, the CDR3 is TGTGCCAGCAGGGCCGGGGTGAAGACTAGCACAGATACGCAGTATTTT.

The CDR3 nucleotides read TGTGCCAGCAGTGAACGGTCTAGCGGGGAATTTGAGCAGTTCTTC. This translates into CASSERSSGEFEQFF. The gene calls are TRBV2 and TRBJ2-1, with 9 bases aligning to TRBD2. V was clipped by 2 bases and J by 9 bases; unmatched bases: 8. This CDR3 is 15 amino acids long. From germline, CDR1 is SNHLY and CDR2 FYNNEI.

CDR3 loop: CASSQFQGEKLFF. For the CDR3, the DNA is TGTGCCAGCAGCCAATTCCAGGGTGAAAAACTGTTTTTT. This rearrangement joins TRBV3-1 (or the pseudogene TRBV3-2) to TRBJ1-4; D might be TRBD1 (5 bases). Deletions cut 2 bases from V and 7 bases from J, with 8 bases between. Germline CDR1 LGHDT, CDR2 YNNKEL (reference sequence). CDR3 size: 13 residues.

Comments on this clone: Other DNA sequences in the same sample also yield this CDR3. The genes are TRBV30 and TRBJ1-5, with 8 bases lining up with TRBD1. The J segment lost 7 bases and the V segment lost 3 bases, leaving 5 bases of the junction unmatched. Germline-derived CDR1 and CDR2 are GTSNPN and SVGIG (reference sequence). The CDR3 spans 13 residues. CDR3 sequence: CAWSRQGTQPQHF. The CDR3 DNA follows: TGTGCCTGGAGCCGACAGGGGACCCAGCCCCAGCATTTT.

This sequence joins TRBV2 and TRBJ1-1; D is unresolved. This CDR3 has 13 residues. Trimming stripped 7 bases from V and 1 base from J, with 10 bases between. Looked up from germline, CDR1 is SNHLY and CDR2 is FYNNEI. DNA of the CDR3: TGTGCCAGCAATCTCTTACAGAACACTGAAGCTTTCTTT. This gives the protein CASNLLQNTEAFF. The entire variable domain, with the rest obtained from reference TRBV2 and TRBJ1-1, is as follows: EPEVTQTPSHQVTQMGQEVILRCVPISNHLYFYWYRQILGQKVEFLVSFYNNEISEKSEIFDDQFSVERPDGSNFTLKIRSTKLEDSAMYFCASNLLQNTEAFFGQGTRLTVV.

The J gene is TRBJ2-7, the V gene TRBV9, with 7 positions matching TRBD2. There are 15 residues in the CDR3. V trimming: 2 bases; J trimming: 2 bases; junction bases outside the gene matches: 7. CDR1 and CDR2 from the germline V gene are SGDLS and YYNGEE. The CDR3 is CASSVEASGTYEQYF. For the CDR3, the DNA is TGTGCCAGCAGCGTCGAAGCTAGCGGCACCTACGAGCAGTACTTC.

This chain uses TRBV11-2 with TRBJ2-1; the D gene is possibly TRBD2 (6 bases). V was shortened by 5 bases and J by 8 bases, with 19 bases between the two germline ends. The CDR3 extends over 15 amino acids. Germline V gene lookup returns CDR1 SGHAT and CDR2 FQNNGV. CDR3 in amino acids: CASSPSGGNLDEQFF. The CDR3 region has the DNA TGTGCCAGCAGCCCTAGTGGCGGGAATCTAGATGAGCAGTTCTTC. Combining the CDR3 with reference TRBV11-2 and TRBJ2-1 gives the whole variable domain EAGVAQSPRYKIIEKRQSVAFWCNPISGHATLYWYQQILGQGPKLLIQFQNNGVVDDSQLPKDRFSAERLKGVDSTLKIQPAKLEDSAVYLCASSPSGGNLDEQFFGPGTRLTVL.

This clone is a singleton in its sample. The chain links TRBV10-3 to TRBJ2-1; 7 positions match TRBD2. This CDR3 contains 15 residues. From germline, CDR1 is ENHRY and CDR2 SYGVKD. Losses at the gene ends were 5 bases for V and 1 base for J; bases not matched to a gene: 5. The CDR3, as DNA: TGTGCCATCAGTTCTAGCGGAACATCCTACAATGAGCAGTTCTTC. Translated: CAISSSGTSYNEQFF.

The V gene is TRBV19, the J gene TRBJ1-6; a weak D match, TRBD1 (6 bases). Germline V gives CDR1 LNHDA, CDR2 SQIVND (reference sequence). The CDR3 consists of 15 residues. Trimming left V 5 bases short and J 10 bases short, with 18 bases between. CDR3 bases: TGTGCCAGTAGTTCGGCGGGGGGCCCAACGTCACCCCTCCACTTT. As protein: CASSSAGGPTSPLHF.

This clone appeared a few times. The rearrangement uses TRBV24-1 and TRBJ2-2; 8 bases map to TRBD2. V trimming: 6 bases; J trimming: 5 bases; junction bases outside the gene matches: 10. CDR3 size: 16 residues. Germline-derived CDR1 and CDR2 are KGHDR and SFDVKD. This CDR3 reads CATSRPGLAGTGELFF. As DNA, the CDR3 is TGTGCCACCAGTCGACCTGGACTAGCCGGGACCGGGGAGCTGTTTTTT.

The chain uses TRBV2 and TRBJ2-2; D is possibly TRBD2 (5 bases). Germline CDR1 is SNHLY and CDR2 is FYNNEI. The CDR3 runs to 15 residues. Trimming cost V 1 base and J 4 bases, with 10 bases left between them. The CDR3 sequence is CASSEVSVGTGELFF. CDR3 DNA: TGTGCCAGCAGTGAAGTTAGCGTTGGCACCGGGGAGCTGTTTTTT.

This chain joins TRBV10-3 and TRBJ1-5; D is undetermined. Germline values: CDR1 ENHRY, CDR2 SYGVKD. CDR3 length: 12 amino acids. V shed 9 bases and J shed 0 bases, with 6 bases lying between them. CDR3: CAIRDSNQPQHF. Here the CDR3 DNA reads TGTGCCATACGAGATAGCAATCAGCCCCAGCATTTT.

The CDR3, as DNA: TGTGCCAGTAGCAAGACTAGAGGTACAGATACGCAGTATTTT. Protein product: CASSKTRGTDTQYF. The rearrangement uses TRBV19 and TRBJ2-3, with D maybe TRBD2 (6 bases). The CDR3 totals 14 residues. Germline assignment: CDR1 LNHDA and CDR2 SQIVND (reference sequence). V was trimmed by 6 bases and J by 3 bases, leaving 13 bases between them.

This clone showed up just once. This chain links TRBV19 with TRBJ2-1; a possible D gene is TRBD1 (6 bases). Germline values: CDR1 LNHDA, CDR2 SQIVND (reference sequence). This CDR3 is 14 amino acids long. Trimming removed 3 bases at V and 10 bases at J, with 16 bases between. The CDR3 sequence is CASSIFGLGGEQFF. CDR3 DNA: TGTGCCAGTAGTATTTTCGGCTTAGGGGGAGAGCAGTTCTTC.

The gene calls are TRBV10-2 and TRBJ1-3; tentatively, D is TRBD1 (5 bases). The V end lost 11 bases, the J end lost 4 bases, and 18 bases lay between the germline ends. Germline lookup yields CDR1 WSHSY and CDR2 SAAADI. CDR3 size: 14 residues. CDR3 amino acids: CADGRLGVGNTIYF. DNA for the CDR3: TGCGCCGACGGCCGGCTAGGGGTGGGAAACACCATATATTTT.